This TCR beta chain was sequenced during a study of cytomegalovirus exposure and HLA in healthy donors. CDR1 is KGHSH, CDR2 LQKENI, per germline. Trimming shortened V by 9 bases and J by 3 bases, and 14 bases separated the two germline ends. The CDR3 is made up of 14 amino acids. Use of 60 Vbeta and 13 Jbeta primers characterized the PCR. Sequenced by immunoSEQ multiplex PCR; TCRdb stores in-frame clones only, minus some. The top ten clones hold 7.1% of a sample with some 96,000 clones, approximately 72% of them seen once. This chain links TRBV18 with TRBJ2-2; possible D gene TRBD2, 6 bases. This TCR was sampled from a man aged 35 to 55 in good health and CMV-seropositive. The sequencing input was PBMCs. Here the CDR3 reads CARGSGRDTGELFF. DNA of the CDR3: TGTGCCAGGGGAAGCGGGCGTGACACCGGGGAGCTGTTTTTT.